These 21 T cell receptor beta chains came from one sample sequenced in a study of blood T cell repertoires in COVID-19. TCRdb's table, derived via immunoSEQ multiplex PCR, lists solely in-frame clones and lacks some. The table records about 210,000 clones, about four fifths of them present only once. Sequencing used peripheral blood. All receptors come from a woman aged 55 to 70 with COVID-19, enrolled during active disease.

V usage is TRBV9 and J usage is TRBJ2-2; no reliable D call. Per the germline V gene, CDR1 is SGDLS and CDR2 is YYNGEE. The length of the CDR3 is 16 residues. V lost 0 bases and J lost 3, with 12 bases in between. Written as DNA, the CDR3 is TGTGCCAGCAGCGTAGGTCACTCCCGAGACACCGGGGAGCTGTTTTTT. It encodes CASSVGHSRDTGELFF.

The chain combines TRBV18 with TRBJ2-7; 9 positions agree with TRBD1. Germline trimming cut 4 bases from V and 3 bases from J; bases unmatched to any gene: 4. The germline CDR1 and CDR2 sequences are KGHSH and LQKENI. CDR3 size: 14 residues. In DNA form, the CDR3 reads TGTGCCAGCTCACGGGGACAGGGAGTCTACGAGCAGTACGTC. It encodes CASSRGQGVYEQYV.

This chain joins TRBV5-4 and TRBJ1-2; 10 nucleotides agree with TRBD1. In germline, CDR1 is SGHNT, CDR2 YYREEE (reference sequence). The CDR3 has 15 amino acids. The V and J ends lost 3 bases and 3 bases, in that order; junction bases with no gene match: 5. The CDR3 bases are TGTGCCAGCAGCTCAGAAGGGACAGGGGACTATGGCTACACCTTC. It is translated as CASSSEGTGDYGYTF.

The count of this clone is one. V gene TRBV7-9 combines with J gene TRBJ2-2; perhaps TRBD1 as D (6 bases). V gave up 5 bases and J gave up 1 base, with 11 bases separating them. The CDR3 totals 15 residues. Germline CDR1 SEHNR, CDR2 FQNEAQ (reference sequence). As DNA, the CDR3 is TGTGCCAGCAGCCCTACGGGACAGAACACCGGGGAGCTGTTTTTT. This gives the protein CASSPTGQNTGELFF.

The V and J genes are TRBV5-1 and TRBJ2-3; TRBD2 agrees at 9 bases. The CDR3 is made up of 17 amino acids. V gave up 1 base and J gave up 6 bases; unmatched junction bases: 12. Germline-derived CDR1 and CDR2 are SGHRS and YFSETQ. For the CDR3, the DNA is TGCGCCAGCAGCTTGCGTCCTAGCGGGGACGTAGCGGATACGCAGTATTTT. This sequence encodes CASSLRPSGDVADTQYF.

This clone showed up just once. The DNA for the CDR3 is TGTGCCAGCAGCCAAGAGGACAGGGGCCTCTCCACCCTCCACTTT. Translated, it gives CASSQEDRGLSTLHF. The genes are TRBV3-1 (or the pseudogene TRBV3-2) and TRBJ1-6, with 9 bases aligning to TRBD1. The ends lost 0 bases at V and 14 bases at J; junction bases unmatched: 8. Germline V gene sequence: CDR1 LGHDT, CDR2 YNNKEL (reference sequence). This CDR3 has 15 amino acids.

The chain has TRBV11-2 and TRBJ2-1; D is possibly TRBD2 (6 bases). Between the trimmed V and J ends, which lost 2 bases and 7 bases, there was a span of 12 bases. The CDR3 runs to 14 residues. CDR1 is SGHAT and CDR2 is FQNNGV in the germline V gene. The CDR3 DNA is TGTGCCAGCAGCTTAAAACTAGCTGGGAATGAGCAGTTCTTC. The encoded protein is CASSLKLAGNEQFF.

This chain links TRBV5-1 with TRBJ1-4; no clear D gene. This CDR3 has 15 amino acids. Germline lookup yields CDR1 SGHRS and CDR2 YFSETQ. Between the trimmed V and J ends, which lost 4 bases and 3 bases, there was a span of 13 bases. This chain's CDR3 is CASSEDGRPNEKLFF. The CDR3 DNA reads TGCGCCAGCAGCGAGGACGGGAGGCCTAATGAAAAACTGTTTTTT.

The genes are TRBV5-1 and TRBJ2-6; no clear D. V dropped 9 bases and J dropped 0 bases, with 10 bases sitting between them. The CDR3 length is 14 residues. Germline loops: CDR1 SGHRS, CDR2 YFSETQ. The CDR3 nucleotides read TGCGCCACTACCAAGAGCTCTGGGGCCAACGTCCTGACTTTC. This encodes CATTKSSGANVLTF.

This clone was recorded once. The rearrangement joins TRBV19 to TRBJ2-2; the match to TRBD2 covers 11 bases. The CDR3 extends over 17 amino acids. Germline lookup yields CDR1 LNHDA and CDR2 SQIVND (reference sequence). V shed 3 bases and J 2 bases; nucleotides not matched to a gene: 5. CDR3 loop: CASSMLAGGLNTGELFF. CDR3 DNA sequence: TGTGCCAGTAGTATGTTAGCGGGGGGGCTCAACACCGGGGAGCTGTTTTTT. The full variable domain, its missing parts supplied by reference TRBV19 and TRBJ2-2, is DGGITQSPKYLFRKEGQNVTLSCEQNLNHDAMYWYRQDPGQGLRLIYYSQIVNDFQKGDIAEGYSVSREKKESFPLTVTSAQKNPTAFYLCASSMLAGGLNTGELFFGEGSRLTVL.

The chain couples TRBV11-3 to TRBJ2-2, with a tentative D call TRBD1 (6 bases). Trimming left V 1 base short and J 0 bases short, with 9 bases between. Germline V gene lookup returns CDR1 SGHNT and CDR2 YENEEA. The CDR3 sequence is 16 residues long. The CDR3 reads CASSLGDTANTGELFF. As DNA, the CDR3 is TGTGCCAGCAGCTTAGGGGACACAGCGAACACCGGGGAGCTGTTTTTT.

This sequence joins TRBV7-9 and TRBJ1-1; TRBD1 matches at 7 bases. Germline assignment: CDR1 SEHNR and CDR2 FQNEAQ (reference sequence). The V segment lost 4 bases and the J segment 8 bases; nucleotides outside the gene matches: 10. CDR3 length: 14 residues. CDR3 protein: CASSSDRPSFEAFF. DNA for the CDR3: TGTGCCAGCAGCTCGGACAGGCCCTCCTTCGAAGCTTTCTTT.

The rearrangement links TRBV2 to TRBJ1-6, with D perhaps matching TRBD1 (5 bases). The CDR3 has 14 amino acids. From germline, CDR1 is SNHLY and CDR2 FYNNEI. V lost 7 bases to trimming and J lost 7 bases, with 14 bases between them. This chain's CDR3 is CASTRDRYNSPLHF. DNA of the CDR3: TGTGCCAGCACTAGAGACAGATACAATTCACCCCTCCACTTT.

CDR3 sequence: CASSRPTQGAYTEAFF. The DNA of the CDR3 is TGTGCCAGCAGTCGACCGACCCAGGGGGCGTATACTGAAGCTTTCTTT. The V call is TRBV6-6, the J call TRBJ1-1; 8 bases agree with TRBD1. J gave up 5 bases and V 5 bases, and 13 bases lay outside the gene matches. The CDR3 runs 16 residues. Germline CDR1 and CDR2: MNHNY and SVGAGI (reference sequence).

The V gene is TRBV4-3, the J gene TRBJ1-5; D is uncertain. Germline V gene data show CDR1 as LGHNA and CDR2 as YSLEER. The CDR3 is 15 residues long. Trimming left V 0 bases short and J 3 bases short, with 9 bases between. The CDR3 loop is CASSQDSGSNQPQHF. DNA of the CDR3: TGCGCCAGCAGCCAAGATTCAGGTTCCAATCAGCCCCAGCATTTT.

The gene calls are TRBV27 and TRBJ1-3, with a weak D call TRBD1 (6 bases). Trimming took 3 bases from V and 2 from J, leaving 11 bases between them. The germline V gene has CDR1 MNHEY and CDR2 SMNVEV (reference sequence). The CDR3 is made up of 15 amino acids. In nucleotides, the CDR3 is TGTGCCAGCAGTTTGCAGGGGCAAACTGGAAACACCATATATTTT. Protein product: CASSLQGQTGNTIYF.

V usage is TRBV5-4 and J usage is TRBJ2-2; 7 bases are shared with TRBD1. This CDR3 is 15 amino acids long. J was trimmed by 5 bases and V by 3 bases; bases with no gene match: 7. Germline V gene sequence: CDR1 SGHNT, CDR2 YYREEE (reference sequence). Here the CDR3 reads CASSSSTGFTGELFF. As DNA, the CDR3 is TGTGCCAGCAGCTCCTCGACAGGGTTTACCGGGGAGCTGTTTTTT. Complete variable domain (other parts from reference TRBV5-4 and TRBJ2-2): ETGVTQSPTHLIKTRGQQVTLRCSSQSGHNTVSWYQQALGQGPQFIFQYYREEENGRGNFPPRFSGLQFPNYSSELNVNALELDDSALYLCASSSSTGFTGELFFGEGSRLTVL.

This rearrangement joins TRBV5-5 to TRBJ1-6; a weak D match, TRBD1 (6 bases). Germline CDR1 SGHKS, CDR2 YYEKEE (reference sequence). The CDR3 runs 15 residues. Trimming cost V 4 bases and J 10 bases, with 18 bases left between them. This CDR3 reads CASSHEQGVMSPLHF. CDR3 DNA: TGTGCCAGCAGCCACGAACAGGGAGTGATGTCACCCCTCCACTTT.

J is TRBJ2-1 and V is TRBV6-5, with D tentatively TRBD2 (5 bases). This CDR3 is 14 amino acids long. Germline V gene sequence: CDR1 MNHEY, CDR2 SVGAGI. V dropped 0 bases and J dropped 10 bases, with 13 bases sitting between them. The CDR3 is CASSYSLEGEEQFF. The CDR3 nucleotides are TGTGCCAGCAGTTACTCGTTAGAGGGAGAGGAGCAGTTCTTC.

The gene calls are TRBV7-2 and TRBJ1-1; D might be TRBD1 (6 bases). The CDR3 consists of 13 residues. V lost 5 bases and J 10 bases, leaving 17 bases between the germline ends. The germline V gene encodes CDR1 SGHTA and CDR2 FQGNSA. The CDR3 DNA reads TGTGCCAGCAGCCACGGGTGGGGGCTCGGAGCTTTCTTT. Encoded protein: CASSHGWGLGAFF.

The table lists this clone with a count of one. CDR3 region: CARPRGARRPQHF. The DNA for the CDR3 is TGTGCCAGACCCAGGGGAGCTCGGCGGCCCCAGCATTTT. V gene TRBV6-4 combines with J gene TRBJ1-5; tentative D call: TRBD1 (6 bases). Deletions cut 9 bases from V and 9 bases from J, with 18 bases between. CDR3 length equals 13 residues. The germline gives CDR1 MRHNA, CDR2 SNTAGT.